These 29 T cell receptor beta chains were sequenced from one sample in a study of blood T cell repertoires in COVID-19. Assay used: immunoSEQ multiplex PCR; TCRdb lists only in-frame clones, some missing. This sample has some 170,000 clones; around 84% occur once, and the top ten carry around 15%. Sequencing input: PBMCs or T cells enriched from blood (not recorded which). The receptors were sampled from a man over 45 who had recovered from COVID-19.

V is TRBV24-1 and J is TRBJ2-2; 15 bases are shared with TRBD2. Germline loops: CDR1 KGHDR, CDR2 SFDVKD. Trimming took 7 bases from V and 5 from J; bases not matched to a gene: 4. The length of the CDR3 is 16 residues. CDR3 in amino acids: CATSAGTSGGTGELFF. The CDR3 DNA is TGTGCCACCAGCGCAGGGACTAGCGGGGGGACCGGGGAGCTGTTTTTT.

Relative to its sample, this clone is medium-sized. CDR3 nucleotides: TGTGCCAGCAGCGAATACGGTTCCTACGAGCAGTACTTC. This translates into CASSEYGSYEQYF. V usage is TRBV14 and J usage is TRBJ2-7; D remains unclear. Germline lookup yields CDR1 SGHDN and CDR2 FVKESK. This CDR3 has 13 residues. Trimming removed 5 bases from V and 1 base from J, with 9 bases in between.

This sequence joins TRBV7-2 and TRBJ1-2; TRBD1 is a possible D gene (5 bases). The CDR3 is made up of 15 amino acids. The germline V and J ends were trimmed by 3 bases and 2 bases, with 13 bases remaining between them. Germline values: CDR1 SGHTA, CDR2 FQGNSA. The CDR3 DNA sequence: TGTGCCAGCAGCTTTCGGCAGGCAGGGAACTATGGCTACACCTTC. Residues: CASSFRQAGNYGYTF.

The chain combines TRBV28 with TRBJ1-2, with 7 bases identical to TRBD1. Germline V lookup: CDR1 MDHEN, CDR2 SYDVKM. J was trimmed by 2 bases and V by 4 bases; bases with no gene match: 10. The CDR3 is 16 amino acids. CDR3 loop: CASSYPPGQTNYGYTF. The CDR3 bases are TGTGCCAGCAGTTACCCCCCGGGACAGACCAACTATGGCTACACCTTC.

The CDR3 sequence: CASSLQGSALEAFF. CDR3 DNA: TGTGCCAGCAGCTTACAGGGCTCGGCGCTTGAAGCTTTCTTT. The gene calls are TRBV7-9 and TRBJ1-1, with D perhaps TRBD1 (5 bases). Looked up from germline, CDR1 is SEHNR and CDR2 is FQNEAQ (reference sequence). This CDR3 spans 14 amino acids. Trimming stripped 2 bases from V and 7 bases from J, with 14 bases between.

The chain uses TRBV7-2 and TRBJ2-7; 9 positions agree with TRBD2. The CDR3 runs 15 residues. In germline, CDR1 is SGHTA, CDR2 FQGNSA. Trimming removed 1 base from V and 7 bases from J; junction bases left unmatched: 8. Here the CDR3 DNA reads TGTGCCAGCAGCTTAGAAACTAGCGGGCATTGGGAGCAGTACTTC. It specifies CASSLETSGHWEQYF.

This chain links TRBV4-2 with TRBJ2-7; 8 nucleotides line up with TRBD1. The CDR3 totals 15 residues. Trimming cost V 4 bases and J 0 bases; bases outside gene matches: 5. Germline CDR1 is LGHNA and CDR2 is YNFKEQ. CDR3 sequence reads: CASSRGQGFSYEQYF. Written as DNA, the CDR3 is TGTGCCAGCAGCCGCGGACAGGGCTTCTCCTACGAGCAGTACTTC.

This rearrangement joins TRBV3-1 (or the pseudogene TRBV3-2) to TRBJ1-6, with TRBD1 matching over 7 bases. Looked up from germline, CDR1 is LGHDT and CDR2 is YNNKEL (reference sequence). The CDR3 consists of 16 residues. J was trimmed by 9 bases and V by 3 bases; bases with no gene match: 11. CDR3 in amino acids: CASSHLGQATLSPLHF. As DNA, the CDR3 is TGTGCCAGCAGCCACTTAGGACAGGCGACACTTTCACCCCTCCACTTT.

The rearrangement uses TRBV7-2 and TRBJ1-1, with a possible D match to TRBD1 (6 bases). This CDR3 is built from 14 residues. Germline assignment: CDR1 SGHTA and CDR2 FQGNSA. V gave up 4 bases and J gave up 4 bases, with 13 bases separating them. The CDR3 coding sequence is TGTGCCAGCAGCTCACAGGGATTCACCACTGAAGCTTTCTTT. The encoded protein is CASSSQGFTTEAFF.

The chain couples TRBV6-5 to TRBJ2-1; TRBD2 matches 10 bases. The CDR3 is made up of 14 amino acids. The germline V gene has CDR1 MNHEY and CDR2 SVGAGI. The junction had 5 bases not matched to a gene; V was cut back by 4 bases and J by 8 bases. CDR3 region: CASSLAGGSDEQFF. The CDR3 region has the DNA TGTGCCAGCAGTTTAGCGGGGGGAAGCGATGAGCAGTTCTTC.

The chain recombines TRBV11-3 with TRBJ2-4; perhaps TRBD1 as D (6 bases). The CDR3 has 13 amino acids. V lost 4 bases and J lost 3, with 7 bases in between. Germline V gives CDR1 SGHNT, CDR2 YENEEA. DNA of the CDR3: TGTGCCAGCAGCTCCAGGGGCAAAAACATTCAGTACTTC. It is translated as CASSSRGKNIQYF.

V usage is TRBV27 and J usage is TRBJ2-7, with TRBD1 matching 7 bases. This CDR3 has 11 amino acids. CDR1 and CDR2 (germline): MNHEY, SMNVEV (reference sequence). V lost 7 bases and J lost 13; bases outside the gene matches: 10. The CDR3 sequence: CASTSGQVRYF. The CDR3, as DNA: TGTGCCAGCACCTCTGGACAGGTGCGATACTTC.

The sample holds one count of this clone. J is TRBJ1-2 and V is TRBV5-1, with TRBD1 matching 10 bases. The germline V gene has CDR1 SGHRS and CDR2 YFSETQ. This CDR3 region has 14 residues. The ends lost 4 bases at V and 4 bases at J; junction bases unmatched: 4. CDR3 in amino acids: CASSPGTGVYGYTF. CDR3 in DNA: TGCGCCAGCAGCCCGGGGACAGGGGTCTATGGCTACACCTTC.

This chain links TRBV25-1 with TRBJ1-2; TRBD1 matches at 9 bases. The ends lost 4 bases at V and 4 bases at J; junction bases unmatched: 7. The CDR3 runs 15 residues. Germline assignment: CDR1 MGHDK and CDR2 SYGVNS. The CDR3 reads CASSGPGTGTYGYTF. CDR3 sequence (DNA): TGTGCCAGCAGTGGGCCCGGGACAGGGACCTATGGCTACACCTTC.

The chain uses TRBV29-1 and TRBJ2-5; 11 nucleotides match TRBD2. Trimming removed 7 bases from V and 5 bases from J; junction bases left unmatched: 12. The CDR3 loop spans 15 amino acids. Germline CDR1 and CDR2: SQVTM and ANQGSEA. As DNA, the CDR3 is TGCAGCGCCCTCCCACTAGCGGGGGCCGGGGAGACCCAGTACTTC. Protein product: CSALPLAGAGETQYF. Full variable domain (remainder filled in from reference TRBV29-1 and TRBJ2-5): SAVISQKPSRDICQRGTSLTIQCQVDSQVTMMFWYRQQPGQSLTLIATANQGSEATYESGFVIDKFPISRPNLTFSTLTVSNMSPEDSSIYLCSALPLAGAGETQYFGPGTRLLVL.

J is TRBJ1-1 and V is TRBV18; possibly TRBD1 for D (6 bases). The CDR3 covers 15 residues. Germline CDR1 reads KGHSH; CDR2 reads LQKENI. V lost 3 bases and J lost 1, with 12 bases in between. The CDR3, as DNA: TGTGCCAGCTCACCGCTTTGGACAGAGAACACTGAAGCTTTCTTT. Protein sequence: CASSPLWTENTEAFF.

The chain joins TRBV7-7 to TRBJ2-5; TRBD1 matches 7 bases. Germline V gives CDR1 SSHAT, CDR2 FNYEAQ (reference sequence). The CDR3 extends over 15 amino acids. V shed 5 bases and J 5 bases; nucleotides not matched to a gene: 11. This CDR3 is CASSQQGLSMETQYF. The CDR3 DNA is TGTGCCAGCAGCCAACAGGGGTTGTCAATGGAGACCCAGTACTTC.

The CDR3 loop reads CASSAPGLAGEETQYF. The CDR3 DNA sequence: TGCGCCAGCAGCGCCCCGGGACTAGCGGGGGAAGAGACCCAGTACTTC. V and J are TRBV5-1 and TRBJ2-5, with 14 positions matching TRBD2. CDR1 SGHRS and CDR2 YFSETQ come from the germline V gene. The CDR3 length is 16 residues. V gave up 4 bases and J gave up 3 bases; unmatched junction bases: 5.

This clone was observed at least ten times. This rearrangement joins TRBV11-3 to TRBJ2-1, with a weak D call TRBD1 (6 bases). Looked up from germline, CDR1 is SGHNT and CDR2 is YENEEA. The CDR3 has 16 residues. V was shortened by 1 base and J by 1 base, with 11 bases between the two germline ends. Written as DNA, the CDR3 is TGTGCCAGCAGCTTAGCCGGGACACAATCCTACAATGAGCAGTTCTTC. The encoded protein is CASSLAGTQSYNEQFF.

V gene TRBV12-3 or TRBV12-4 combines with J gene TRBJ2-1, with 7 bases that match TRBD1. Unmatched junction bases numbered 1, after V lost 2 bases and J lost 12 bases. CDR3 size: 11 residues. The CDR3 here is CASSLNRGQFF. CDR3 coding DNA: TGTGCCAGCAGTTTAAACAGGGGGCAGTTCTTC.

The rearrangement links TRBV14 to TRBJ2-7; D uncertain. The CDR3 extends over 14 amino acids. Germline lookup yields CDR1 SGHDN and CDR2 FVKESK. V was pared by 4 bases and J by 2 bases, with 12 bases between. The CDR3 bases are TGTGCCAGCAGCCTAGTCAATCGGGCCTACGAGCAGTACTTC. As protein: CASSLVNRAYEQYF.

The chain's CDR3 is CASSESRQNQPQHF. In DNA, the CDR3 is TGTGCCAGCAGTGAAAGCAGACAGAATCAGCCCCAGCATTTT. V is TRBV25-1 and J is TRBJ1-5; D is perhaps TRBD1 (5 bases). Germline CDR1 reads MGHDK; CDR2 reads SYGVNS. Between the trimmed V and J ends, which lost 2 bases and 4 bases, there was a span of 9 bases. The CDR3 spans 14 residues.

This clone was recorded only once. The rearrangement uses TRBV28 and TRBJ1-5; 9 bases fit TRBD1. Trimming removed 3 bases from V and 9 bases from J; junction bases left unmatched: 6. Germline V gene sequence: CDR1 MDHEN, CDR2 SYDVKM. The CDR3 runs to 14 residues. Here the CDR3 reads CASSFRDRASPQHF. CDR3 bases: TGTGCCAGCAGTTTTCGGGACAGGGCCTCGCCCCAGCATTTT. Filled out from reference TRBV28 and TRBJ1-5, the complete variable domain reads DVKVTQSSRYLVKRTGEKVFLECVQDMDHENMFWYRQDPGLGLRLIYFSYDVKMKEKGDIPEGYSVSREKKERFSLILESASTNQTSMYLCASSFRDRASPQHFGDGTRLSIL.

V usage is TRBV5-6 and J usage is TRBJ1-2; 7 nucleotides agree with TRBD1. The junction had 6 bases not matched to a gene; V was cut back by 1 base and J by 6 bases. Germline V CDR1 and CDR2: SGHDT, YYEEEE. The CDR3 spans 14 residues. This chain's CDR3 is CASSLYGGGNGYTF. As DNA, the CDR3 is TGTGCCAGCAGCTTGTATGGAGGGGGCAATGGCTACACCTTC.

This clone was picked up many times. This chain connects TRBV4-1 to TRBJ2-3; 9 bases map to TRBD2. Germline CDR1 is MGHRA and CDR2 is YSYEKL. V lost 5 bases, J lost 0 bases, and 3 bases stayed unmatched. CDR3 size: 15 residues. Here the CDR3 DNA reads TGCGCCAGCAGCGACGCGGGGGGGAGCACAGATACGCAGTATTTT. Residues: CASSDAGGSTDTQYF.

The CDR3 is CASSLNRDRGREQYF. DNA of the CDR3: TGTGCCAGCAGCCTAAACCGGGACAGGGGACGAGAGCAGTACTTC. The chain employs TRBV9 and TRBJ2-7, with TRBD1 matching 10 bases. CDR1 is SGDLS, CDR2 YYNGEE, per germline. V was clipped by 4 bases and J by 7 bases; unmatched bases: 11. The CDR3 is made up of 15 amino acids.

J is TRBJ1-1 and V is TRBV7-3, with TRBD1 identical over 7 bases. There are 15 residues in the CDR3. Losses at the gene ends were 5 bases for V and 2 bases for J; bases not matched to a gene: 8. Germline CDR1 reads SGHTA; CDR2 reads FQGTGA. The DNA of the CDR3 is TGTGCCAGCAGCCCCAGTCGGGACAGCAACACTGAAGCTTTCTTT. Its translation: CASSPSRDSNTEAFF.

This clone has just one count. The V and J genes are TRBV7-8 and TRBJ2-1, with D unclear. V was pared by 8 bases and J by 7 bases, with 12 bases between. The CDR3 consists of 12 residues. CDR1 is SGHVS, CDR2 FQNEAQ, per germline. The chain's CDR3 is CASRLAENEQFF. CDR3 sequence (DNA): TGTGCCAGCCGATTGGCGGAAAATGAGCAGTTCTTC.

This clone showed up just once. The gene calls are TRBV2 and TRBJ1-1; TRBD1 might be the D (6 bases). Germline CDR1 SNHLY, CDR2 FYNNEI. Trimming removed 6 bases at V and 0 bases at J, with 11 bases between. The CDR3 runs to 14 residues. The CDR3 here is CASSLQGLNTEAFF. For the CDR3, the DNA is TGTGCCAGCAGCCTACAGGGCCTGAACACTGAAGCTTTCTTT. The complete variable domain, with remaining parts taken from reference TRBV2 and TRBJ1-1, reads EPEVTQTPSHQVTQMGQEVILRCVPISNHLYFYWYRQILGQKVEFLVSFYNNEISEKSEIFDDQFSVERPDGSNFTLKIRSTKLEDSAMYFCASSLQGLNTEAFFGQGTRLTVV.